Shown below are 32 T cell receptor beta chains from a single sample sequenced in a study of blood T cell repertoires in COVID-19. Here immunoSEQ multiplex PCR was the method, and the copy in TCRdb shows in-frame clones only, minus some. The sample records 200,000 or so clones, 84% being singletons. The sequenced sample consisted of peripheral blood. The receptors were gathered from a woman aged 60-75 years who had recovered from COVID-19.

The V and J genes are TRBV5-6 and TRBJ1-4; D might be TRBD1 (6 bases). CDR1 is SGHDT, CDR2 YYEEEE, per germline. The CDR3 has 17 amino acids. The germline V and J ends were trimmed by 0 bases and 0 bases, with 12 bases remaining between them. CDR3 loop: CASSLGLGQTTNEKLFF. CDR3 coding DNA: TGTGCCAGCAGCTTGGGGCTGGGACAAACAACTAATGAAAAACTGTTTTTT.

The rearrangement joins TRBV5-1 to TRBJ1-2, with 8 bases lining up with TRBD1. The V gene end was trimmed by 1 base and the J gene end by 3 bases; junction bases not matched to a gene: 5. CDR3 length equals 15 residues. The germline V gene has CDR1 SGHRS and CDR2 YFSETQ. CDR3 sequence (DNA): TGCGCCAGCAGCTTGACGGGACAGGTCGACTATGGCTACACCTTC. This gives the protein CASSLTGQVDYGYTF.

J is TRBJ2-2 and V is TRBV3-1 (or the pseudogene TRBV3-2), with TRBD1 identical over 10 bases. This CDR3 region has 15 residues. V trimming: 6 bases; J trimming: 2 bases; junction bases outside the gene matches: 3. Per the germline V gene, CDR1 is LGHDT and CDR2 is YNNKEL (reference sequence). The chain's CDR3 is CASRTGGENTGELFF. The CDR3 DNA sequence: TGTGCCAGCAGGACAGGGGGCGAAAACACCGGGGAGCTGTTTTTT.

This clone has a single count. The chain recombines TRBV7-2 with TRBJ1-1; D remains unclear. Germline CDR1 is SGHTA and CDR2 is FQGNSA. The CDR3 has 14 residues. Trimming took 6 bases from V and 1 from J, leaving 12 bases between them. The CDR3 DNA is TGTGCCAGCAGTTTTCTTCGCAGGAACACTGAAGCTTTCTTT. This translates into CASSFLRRNTEAFF.

V gene TRBV7-9 combines with J gene TRBJ2-5; 7 nucleotides agree with TRBD2. CDR1 is SEHNR and CDR2 is FQNEAQ in the germline V gene (reference sequence). This CDR3 contains 15 residues. The trim removed 2 bases at V and 5 bases at J, leaving 8 bases unmatched. CDR3 nucleotides: TGTGCCAGCAGCTTAAGGGGAGGGGCGCGGGAGACCCAGTACTTC. As protein: CASSLRGGARETQYF.

The CDR3 region has the DNA TGCGCCAGCAGCTTAGGGGCTGGCTACACCTTC. It yields the protein CASSLGAGYTF. V gene TRBV5-1 combines with J gene TRBJ1-2; perhaps TRBD1 as D (5 bases). V lost 2 bases and J lost 7, with 6 bases in between. Germline CDR1 is SGHRS and CDR2 is YFSETQ. CDR3 length: 11 residues.

This clone has only one observation. V and J are TRBV6-5 and TRBJ2-1; 8 bases agree with TRBD2. Germline assignment: CDR1 MNHEY and CDR2 SVGAGI. V lost 1 base, J lost 7 bases, and 9 bases stayed unmatched. The CDR3 contains 16 residues. CDR3 sequence: CASSYFGPSGLNEQFF. The CDR3 DNA reads as TGTGCCAGCAGTTACTTCGGTCCTAGCGGGTTGAATGAGCAGTTCTTC.

This chain joins TRBV13 and TRBJ1-3, with 7 bases matching TRBD1. The junction had 12 bases not matched to a gene; V was cut back by 6 bases and J by 4 bases. CDR1 is PRHDT, CDR2 FYEKMQ, per germline (reference sequence). The CDR3 totals 16 residues. The CDR3 region is CASSITGASRGNTIYF. The CDR3 DNA follows: TGTGCCAGCAGTATAACAGGGGCCAGCAGGGGAAACACCATATATTTT. The full variable domain, completed using reference TRBV13 and TRBJ1-3, is AAGVIQSPRHLIKEKRETATLKCYPIPRHDTVYWYQQGPGQDPQFLISFYEKMQSDKGSIPDRFSAQQFSDYHSELNMSSLELGDSALYFCASSITGASRGNTIYFGEGSWLTVV.

The chain couples TRBV2 to TRBJ1-5; D is unclear. Trimming pared 5 bases from V and 2 bases from J, leaving 10 bases between. This CDR3 is 14 amino acids long. Germline CDR1 SNHLY, CDR2 FYNNEI. CDR3: CASSRRDRNQPQHF. The CDR3, as DNA: TGTGCCAGCAGTAGGAGGGATCGCAATCAGCCCCAGCATTTT.

The chain employs TRBV27 and TRBJ1-2; a possible D gene is TRBD1 (6 bases). This CDR3 contains 15 residues. V was trimmed by 0 bases and J by 2 bases, leaving 10 bases between them. CDR1 is MNHEY and CDR2 is SMNVEV in the germline V gene (reference sequence). This CDR3 is CASSLSTQGNYGYTF. CDR3 nucleotide sequence: TGTGCCAGCAGTTTATCTACCCAGGGGAACTATGGCTACACCTTC.

The chain combines TRBV11-2 with TRBJ1-6; no definite D call. V was pared by 0 bases and J by 9 bases, with 9 bases between. Germline V CDR1 and CDR2: SGHAT, FQNNGV. The CDR3 has 14 residues. The CDR3 is CASSLDTGFSPLHF. Here the CDR3 DNA reads TGTGCCAGCAGCTTAGATACGGGGTTTTCACCCCTCCACTTT.

The chain links TRBV15 to TRBJ2-3; TRBD1 might be the D (5 bases). Germline assignment: CDR1 LNHNV and CDR2 YYDKDF (reference sequence). Trimming shortened V by 0 bases and J by 2 bases, and 18 bases separated the two germline ends. The CDR3 runs 18 residues. The CDR3 coding sequence is TGTGCCACCAGCAGAGACTATCCCAGGGCCTACTACACAGATACGCAGTATTTT. It yields the protein CATSRDYPRAYYTDTQYF.

This rearrangement joins TRBV10-3 to TRBJ1-1, with 9 bases aligning to TRBD1. The CDR3 extends over 15 amino acids. Germline lookup yields CDR1 ENHRY and CDR2 SYGVKD. The ends lost 4 bases at V and 8 bases at J; junction bases unmatched: 11. The CDR3 loop is CAISGGQGRKIEAFF. As DNA, the CDR3 is TGTGCCATCAGTGGAGGACAGGGGCGTAAGATCGAAGCTTTCTTT.

V usage is TRBV9 and J usage is TRBJ2-1; 7 nucleotides agree with TRBD1. Trimming took 0 bases from V and 4 from J; bases not matched to a gene: 4. The CDR3 covers 15 residues. Germline CDR1 reads SGDLS; CDR2 reads YYNGEE. The DNA of the CDR3 is TGTGCCAGCAGCGTAGGGGGACAGACTTACAATGAGCAGTTCTTC. Translating gives CASSVGGQTYNEQFF.

The chain links TRBV6-6 to TRBJ1-1; no clear D. Trimming stripped 6 bases from V and 10 bases from J, with 15 bases between. This CDR3 contains 12 residues. The germline V gene has CDR1 MNHNY and CDR2 SVGAGI (reference sequence). The CDR3 spells CASRPMYVAAFF. Written as DNA, the CDR3 is TGTGCCAGCAGACCCATGTATGTAGCAGCTTTCTTT.

This chain joins TRBV9 and TRBJ2-2; 8 bases line up with TRBD1. V dropped 4 bases and J dropped 0; count of bases not matched to a gene: 14. This CDR3 contains 19 residues. Germline values: CDR1 SGDLS, CDR2 YYNGEE. DNA for the CDR3: TGTGCCAGCAGCACTCGGGACAGGTTGGGGCTCGCGAACACCGGGGAGCTGTTTTTT. Protein: CASSTRDRLGLANTGELFF. Variable domain in full (rest from reference TRBV9 and TRBJ2-2): DSGVTQTPKHLITATGQRVTLRCSPRSGDLSVYWYQQSLDQGLQFLIQYYNGEERAKGNILERFSAQQFPDLHSELNLSSLELGDSALYFCASSTRDRLGLANTGELFFGEGSRLTVL.

The V call is TRBV27, the J call TRBJ2-1, with 11 bases that match TRBD1. The germline V gene has CDR1 MNHEY and CDR2 SMNVEV (reference sequence). This CDR3 is built from 16 residues. The V gene end was trimmed by 6 bases and the J gene end by 9 bases; junction bases not matched to a gene: 13. The CDR3 DNA reads as TGTGCCAGCAGCCGGGCGGGGACAGGGGGGAGGGGTGAGCAGTTCTTC. Translation: CASSRAGTGGRGEQFF.

The chain links TRBV9 to TRBJ2-1; TRBD1 aligns across 7 bases. Germline trimming cut 0 bases from V and 8 bases from J; bases unmatched to any gene: 5. Looked up from germline, CDR1 is SGDLS and CDR2 is YYNGEE. This CDR3 comprises 14 residues. The CDR3 region has the DNA TGTGCCAGCAGCGTAGCTCTGGGGACAGATGAGCAGTTCTTC. This encodes CASSVALGTDEQFF.

The gene calls are TRBV7-2 and TRBJ2-5; D is undetermined. V lost 0 bases and J 2 bases, leaving 10 bases between the germline ends. Per germline, CDR1 SGHTA and CDR2 FQGNSA. The CDR3 consists of 15 residues. CDR3 loop: CASSLAWSQQETQYF. As DNA, the CDR3 is TGTGCCAGCAGCTTAGCGTGGAGTCAGCAAGAGACCCAGTACTTC.

The genes are TRBV6-1 and TRBJ2-2, with 10 bases lining up with TRBD1. The V and J ends lost 7 bases and 5 bases, in that order; junction bases with no gene match: 7. CDR1 and CDR2 (germline): MNHNS, SASEGT. The CDR3 contains 15 residues. The chain's CDR3 is CASNHDRGRTGELFF. The CDR3 DNA is TGTGCCAGCAATCATGACAGGGGGCGGACCGGGGAGCTGTTTTTT.

The V gene is TRBV27, the J gene TRBJ1-2; perhaps TRBD1 as D (6 bases). The V and J ends lost 5 bases and 2 bases respectively, with 12 bases between them. The CDR3 contains 14 residues. Germline V gene lookup returns CDR1 MNHEY and CDR2 SMNVEV (reference sequence). The CDR3 bases are TGTGCCAGCAGTCGGAGAGGGGGAAACTATGGCTACACCTTC. Protein product: CASSRRGGNYGYTF.

The genes are TRBV5-6 and TRBJ1-2, with D possibly being TRBD1 (6 bases). Germline V lookup: CDR1 SGHDT, CDR2 YYEEEE. The CDR3 runs to 15 residues. V was cut by 2 bases and J by 2 bases, with 13 bases left in between. For the CDR3, the DNA is TGTGCCAGCAGCTTAGTGGACAGACTCAACTATGGCTACACCTTC. Amino acids: CASSLVDRLNYGYTF.

V usage is TRBV30 and J usage is TRBJ1-2; D is unclear. This CDR3 contains 15 residues. V lost 0 bases, J lost 3 bases, and 14 bases lay in between. Looked up from germline, CDR1 is GTSNPN and CDR2 is SVGIG (reference sequence). In nucleotides, the CDR3 is TGTGCCTGGAGTGTACTGGGTGAGGCATACTATGGCTACACCTTC. Translation: CAWSVLGEAYYGYTF.

This clone was picked up a small number of times. The V call is TRBV28, the J call TRBJ1-5; D possibly corresponds to TRBD1 (6 bases). V was pared by 3 bases and J by 6 bases, with 21 bases between. This CDR3 region has 17 residues. Germline lookup yields CDR1 MDHEN and CDR2 SYDVKM. CDR3 loop: CASSLVPYSGVVQPQHF. The DNA of the CDR3 is TGTGCCAGCAGTTTGGTTCCCTATTCAGGGGTGGTTCAGCCCCAGCATTTT.

There are a few counts of this clone. V is TRBV3-1 (or the pseudogene TRBV3-2) and J is TRBJ2-5, with D unclear. The germline CDR1 and CDR2 sequences are LGHDT and YNNKEL (reference sequence). V lost 7 bases to trimming and J lost 1 base, with 4 bases between them. The CDR3 consists of 11 residues. The CDR3 region has the DNA TGTGCCAGCACCGTCCAAGAGACCCAGTACTTC. Its translation: CASTVQETQYF.

J is TRBJ1-5 and V is TRBV7-9; D is undetermined. Trimming cost V 4 bases and J 6 bases, with 16 bases left between them. Per germline, CDR1 SEHNR and CDR2 FQNEAQ (reference sequence). CDR3 length: 15 amino acids. The CDR3 is CASSSTGIIGQPQHF. The CDR3 DNA follows: TGTGCCAGCAGCTCGACGGGGATCATAGGTCAGCCCCAGCATTTT.

The CDR3 loop reads CAWSVGQGPGEQYF. CDR3 bases: TGTGCCTGGAGCGTTGGACAGGGCCCTGGGGAGCAGTACTTC. This rearrangement joins TRBV30 to TRBJ2-7; 8 bases are a match to TRBD1. The CDR3 covers 14 residues. Trimming removed 3 bases from V and 7 bases from J; junction bases left unmatched: 11. The germline CDR1 and CDR2 sequences are GTSNPN and SVGIG (reference sequence).

This sequence joins TRBV15 and TRBJ2-7; 11 bases are a match to TRBD1. CDR3 length equals 15 residues. Germline CDR1 and CDR2: LNHNV and YYDKDF (reference sequence). V was clipped by 0 bases and J by 3 bases; unmatched bases: 1. The CDR3 nucleotides read TGTGCCACCAGCAGAGAGGGGACAGGGGGCTACGAGCAGTACTTC. It is translated as CATSREGTGGYEQYF.

This clone is a singleton in its sample. The chain is built from TRBV7-3 and TRBJ2-7; TRBD1 is a possible D gene (6 bases). The V and J ends lost 2 bases and 0 bases respectively, with 11 bases between them. The germline gives CDR1 SGHTA, CDR2 FQGTGA. The CDR3 consists of 15 residues. The CDR3 region has the DNA TGTGCCAGCAGCTTATCTACAGGGAGCTCCTACGAGCAGTACTTC. Protein: CASSLSTGSSYEQYF. The full variable domain, its missing parts supplied by reference TRBV7-3 and TRBJ2-7, is GAGVSQTPSNKVTEKGKYVELRCDPISGHTALYWYRQSLGQGPEFLIYFQGTGAADDSGLPNDRFFAVRPEGSVSTLKIQRTERGDSAVYLCASSLSTGSSYEQYFGPGTRLTVT.

The chain couples TRBV19 to TRBJ1-4, with D possibly TRBD1 on 5 matching bases. The CDR3 contains 14 residues. Trimming removed 5 bases from V and 2 bases from J, with 9 bases in between. Germline values: CDR1 LNHDA, CDR2 SQIVND (reference sequence). CDR3 residues: CASSPTVTNEKLFF. DNA of the CDR3: TGTGCCAGTAGTCCGACAGTCACTAATGAAAAACTGTTTTTT.

The chain employs TRBV13 and TRBJ2-5; 7 nucleotides match TRBD2. With 3 bases clipped from V and 2 bases from J, the junction kept 6 bases outside the gene matches. The germline V gene encodes CDR1 PRHDT and CDR2 FYEKMQ (reference sequence). CDR3 length equals 15 residues. Here the CDR3 DNA reads TGTGCCAGCAGCTTGCGCGGGGGTGGTCAAGAGACCCAGTACTTC. Its protein is CASSLRGGGQETQYF.

The chain uses TRBV6-9 and TRBJ1-1; perhaps TRBD1 as D (6 bases). CDR3 length: 15 amino acids. V gave up 5 bases and J gave up 5 bases, with 18 bases separating them. CDR1 and CDR2 from the germline V gene are MNHGY and SVAAGI. DNA for the CDR3: TGTGCCAGCAGTACAACCCAGGGGTTGGCTACTGAAGCTTTCTTT. Translated, it gives CASSTTQGLATEAFF.